A single sample is the source of the 5 T cell receptor beta chains below, sequenced in a study of T cells in localized non-small cell lung cancer. Sequencing was performed with immunoSEQ multiplex PCR; in TCRdb, only in-frame clones are kept and a portion is missing. Of roughly 4,400 clones listed, approximately 32% are singletons. The specimen was lung tumor tissue, collected before any cancer treatment. The source of these receptors is a male donor older than 55 with stage III lung adenocarcinoma.

The chain has TRBV15 and TRBJ2-1; the match to TRBD2 covers 11 bases. Germline V CDR1 and CDR2: LNHNV, YYDKDF (reference sequence). After removal of 0 bases from V and 13 bases from J, the junction contained 5 bases not matched to a gene. The CDR3 totals 14 residues. The CDR3 DNA follows: TGTGCCACCAGCAGAGATACTAGCGGGAGTCAACAGTTCTTC. Translation: CATSRDTSGSQQFF.

The chain couples TRBV5-1 to TRBJ2-3, with 8 positions matching TRBD2. Germline V lookup: CDR1 SGHRS, CDR2 YFSETQ. There are 17 residues in the CDR3. J lost 7 bases, V lost 3 bases, and 16 bases had no gene match. In nucleotides, the CDR3 is TGCGCCAGCAGCTCCCTCTCCCAAGCGGGAGATAAATATACGCAGTATTTT. Protein product: CASSSLSQAGDKYTQYF. Filled out from reference TRBV5-1 and TRBJ2-3, the complete variable domain reads KAGVTQTPRYLIKTRGQQVTLSCSPISGHRSVSWYQQTPGQGLQFLFEYFSETQRNKGNFPGRFSGRQFSNSRSEMNVSTLELGDSALYLCASSSLSQAGDKYTQYFGPGTRLTVL.

V is TRBV28 and J is TRBJ1-5; D is uncertain. The length of the CDR3 is 15 residues. V lost 4 bases and J 4 bases, leaving 14 bases between the germline ends. CDR1 MDHEN and CDR2 SYDVKM come from the germline V gene. The CDR3 bases are TGTGCCAGCAGTTCGCGGGAAACAGCAAATCAGCCCCAGCATTTT. It translates to CASSSRETANQPQHF.

The chain recombines TRBV7-5 with TRBJ2-7; the D call of TRBD2 is as the table states it, not checked on the DNA. TRBV7-5 represents a pseudogene. The CDR3 loop spans 17 amino acids. The DNA of the CDR3 is TGTGCCAGCAGCCCCGGACTAGCGGGAGTTTCATCCTACGAGCAGTACTTC. It yields the protein CASSPGLAGVSSYEQYF.

The chain is built from TRBV1 and TRBJ1-4. TRBV1 is tagged as a pseudogene. The CDR3 is made up of 14 amino acids. CDR3 DNA sequence: TGCGCCAGCAGCCTCGCGAGGCTGAATGAAAAACTGTTTTTT. Protein sequence: CASSLARLNEKLFF.